This TCR beta chain comes out of a study of TIL therapy for anti-PD-1-resistant metastatic lung cancer. Overall study: Median patient age was nearly 55, ranging about 35-80 years.

The CDR3 is made up of 14 amino acids. Germline V CDR1 and CDR2: MNHEY, SVGAGI. With 4 bases removed from V and 7 bases from J, the gap between germline ends came to 13 bases. As to time point: pre-treatment sample, taken before nivolumab and TIL therapy. This was the immunoSEQ v3 assay. Data came from immunoSEQ multiplex PCR; TCRdb stores just in-frame clones and leaves some out. The table includes 45,000 to 75,000 clones, around 63% detected once. The chain links TRBV6-5 to TRBJ1-4, with a possible D match to TRBD1 (6 bases). This clonotype was sampled from a person between 25 and 80 years old with non-small cell lung cancer. This material consisted of blood, taken at baseline. CDR3 bases: TGTGCCAGCAGTTCGAACAGGGCTTTTGAAAAACTGTTTTTT. It specifies CASSSNRAFEKLFF.